The clone carrying this T cell receptor beta chain was picked up a small number of times. These data belong to a study of CD8+ T cells in alopecia areata. Overall study: Tofacitinib was taken orally by treated patients, and the dose was 5 to 10 mg twice daily.

After isolation, RNA underwent reverse transcription to generate cDNA as the sequencing template. TCRdb's table, derived via immunoSEQ multiplex PCR, lists solely in-frame clones and lacks some. Of about 180,000 clones in the sample, about 70% were seen once. V shed 3 bases and J shed 4 bases, with 12 bases lying between them. Germline loops: CDR1 SEHNR, CDR2 FQNEAQ (reference sequence). This CDR3 has 14 residues. The chain employs TRBV7-9 and TRBJ2-5; D uncertain. The receptor was isolated from a human donor with alopecia areata. The sequencing used CD8+ T cells sorted from blood, collected at week 0. The CDR3 is CASSLNGELETQYF. The CDR3 DNA sequence: TGTGCCAGCAGCTTGAACGGAGAACTAGAGACCCAGTACTTC.